The TCR beta chain described here comes from a study of OX40 agonist ivuxolimab in advanced cancers. About the research overall: Partial responses were achieved by three patients, of whom one had hepatocellular carcinoma and two had cutaneous melanoma.

A note on this clone: Its specificity is not known.

This CDR3 comprises 14 residues. The trim removed 5 bases at V and 4 bases at J, leaving 6 bases unmatched. From germline, CDR1 is SGHTA and CDR2 FQGTGA. General observations from the study: Part of the nonresponder group also had normalized T-cell clonal expansion that was low.

Clones were read by immunoSEQ multiplex PCR, and TCRdb kept only the in-frame ones, dropping some. The sample consists of approximately 47,000 clones, 70% to 90% of them appearing once. J is TRBJ1-2 and V is TRBV7-3, with 8 bases matching TRBD1. This receptor was taken from an adult with an advanced solid tumor such as melanoma, head and neck, liver or kidney cancer. Sequenced material: CD4+ or CD8+ T cells sorted from blood, taken in a trial of the OX40 agonist ivuxolimab. CDR3 nucleotide sequence: TGTGCCAGCAGCGAAACAGGGGGAGGCTATGGCTACACCTTC. Encoded protein: CASSETGGGYGYTF.